This T cell receptor (beta chain) was captured by sequencing in a study of T cells after posttransplantation cyclophosphamide. General study findings and limits: Tissue-infiltrating T cells from skin or gut overlapped little with blood T cells. Later blood repertoires were often dominated by clones from the donor CD8+ memory compartment. Recipient CMV seropositivity and CMV reactivation strongly tracked TRB clonality.

Clones were read by immunoSEQ multiplex PCR, and TCRdb kept only the in-frame ones, dropping some. Altogether about 37,000 clones were found in the sample, and no singletons occur. On the day of bone marrow donation, the related graft donor provided peripheral blood. This clone was seen many times. Its antigen remains unknown. Germline V gene sequence: CDR1 KGHDR, CDR2 SFDVKD. This CDR3 spans 15 amino acids. V was pared by 5 bases and J by 6 bases, with 9 bases of the junction left unmatched. The receptor's source is a man aged 25 to 40 in good health and a related stem cell transplant donor. The sample taken for sequencing was PBMCs. The chain employs TRBV24-1 and TRBJ2-1, with TRBD2 identical over 7 bases. CDR3 region: CATSVSGRGVNEQFF. The CDR3 DNA reads as TGTGCCACCAGTGTGTCGGGACGGGGGGTCAATGAGCAGTTCTTC.